This note documents a single T cell receptor beta chain sequence. The sample originates from a study of brain T cells in children with intractable seizures. The time point: blood from clinic visit 5 months post-surgery; TSC patient then seizure free. Trimming cost V 10 bases and J 2 bases, with 12 bases left between them. This CDR3 has 12 residues. CDR1 MDHEN and CDR2 SYDVKM come from the germline V gene. Clones were read by immunoSEQ multiplex PCR, and TCRdb kept only the in-frame ones, dropping some. The sample shows 300,000 to 400,000 clones, roughly 92% of them seen only once. This clonotype was obtained from a boy under two years old with tuberous sclerosis and intractable seizures. The chain couples TRBV28 to TRBJ2-7, with D uncertain. Sequenced material: peripheral blood, taken approximately 5 months after surgery. The CDR3 is CATAEPTYEQYF. DNA for the CDR3: TGTGCCACGGCAGAGCCTACCTACGAGCAGTACTTC.